This TCR beta chain emerged from a study of T cell responses to AZD1222 COVID-19 vaccine. Study conclusions and caveats: Donors in the cohort were predominantly white British and more often female, and clonal diversity was possibly underestimated. Scientists sampled the repertoires only once the peak T cell response had passed. As reported, nearly half of all spike-specific TCRs target variant regions that are unmutated.

Regarding this clone: Its specificity is not known.

Assay used: immunoSEQ multiplex PCR; TCRdb lists only in-frame clones, some missing. The sample lists roughly 140,000 clones; under 95% were seen once. The V end lost 2 bases, the J end lost 4 bases, and 11 bases lay between the germline ends. The CDR3 extends over 14 amino acids. Germline CDR1 reads LGHDT; CDR2 reads YNNKEL (reference sequence). The chain uses TRBV3-1 (or the pseudogene TRBV3-2) and TRBJ1-2, with D possibly TRBD1 on 5 matching bases. The receptor's source is an adult who received the AZD1222 COVID-19 vaccine. The sequenced sample was peripheral blood, obtained 28 days after the second AZD1222 dose. The CDR3 region has the DNA TGTGCCAGCAGCCAATCTGACAGTATCTATGGCTACACCTTC. Residues: CASSQSDSIYGYTF.